This T cell receptor beta chain is from a study of response to subunit inactivated influenza vaccine. As regards this clonotype: Its antigen is not identified.

MiXCR was run by TCRdb on the RT-PCR reads, yielding one entry per CDR3 protein. The sample lists about 570,000 distinct CDR3 sequences; roughly 12% were seen once. Study-level findings and limits: The authors suggested that few new T cells are recruited per seasonal influenza vaccination.

Between the trimmed V and J ends, which lost 1 base and 1 base, there was a span of 8 bases. Germline values: CDR1 DFQATT, CDR2 SNEGSKA (reference sequence). The CDR3 is 14 residues long. These same records also appear under a second study, on T cells expressing NK-cell markers. According to that study: 5'RACE template switching built TCR beta cDNA with unique molecular identifiers. Out of eight donors sequenced, seven tested HCMV-seropositive and the remaining one seronegative. Sorting was restricted to alpha-beta TCR T cells by an anti-gamma-delta TCR antibody in several experiments. Uncertainty persisted over the HCMV specificity of expanded NKG2C+ T cell clones.

The receptor was isolated from a man in his fifties or sixties who received an inactivated influenza vaccine. The J gene is TRBJ2-4, the V gene TRBV20-1; D unclear. The material was PBMCs from blood, obtained on the day of vaccination. The CDR3 region is CSARVVTAKNIQYF. The CDR3, as DNA: TGCAGTGCTAGAGTGGTGACCGCCAAAAACATTCAGTACTTC.